Listed below are T cell receptor beta chains from one sample, sequenced in a study of CD4 T cells in relation to SARS-CoV-2 and coronaviruses. Repertoires were generated with immunoSEQ multiplex PCR, while TCRdb's copy carries only in-frame clones and drops some. The top ten clones hold around 17% of a sample with about 22,000 clones, about 70% of them seen once. The antigens for these receptors are not known. Specimen: CD4+ T cells from PBMCs, cultured in vitro. Every receptor here comes from a human donor in good health. CDR3s include the opening cysteine and the closing phenylalanine or tryptophan. D genes are given only for firm matches. Clone size is given for some rows only: seen once, a few or many times, or a class if the clone is expanded.

>.|.|TRBJ1-4|TRBV18
CASSPPSSGEKLFF
TGTGCCAGCTCACCGCCTTCTTCGGGTGAAAAACTGTTTTTT
>once|.|TRBJ2-2|TRBV5-1
CASSPVGDTGELFF
TGCGCCAGCAGCCCAGTTGGAGACACCGGGGAGCTGTTTTTT
>few|.|TRBJ2-7|TRBV7-9
CASSSGTASYEQYF
TGTGCCAGCAGCTCGGGGACGGCGAGCTACGAGCAGTACTTC
>.|.|TRBJ1-1|TRBV28
CASKEGGVYTEAFF
TGTGCCAGCAAGGAGGGGGGCGTGTACACTGAAGCTTTCTTT
>once|.|TRBJ2-3|TRBV3-1/TRBV3-2
CASSQGERRRYF
TGTGCCAGCAGCCAAGGGGAGCGCAGGCGGTATTTT
>.|.|TRBJ2-4|TRBV9
CASSVAGENIQYF
TGTGCCAGCAGCGTAGCGGGGGAGAACATTCAGTACTTC
>few|.|TRBJ1-1|TRBV5-1
CASSFGQNTEAFF
TGCGCCAGCAGCTTTGGTCAGAACACTGAAGCTTTCTTT
>.|.|TRBJ1-1|TRBV7-9
CASSFEVTYTEAFF
TGTGCCAGCAGCTTTGAGGTTACGTACACTGAAGCTTTCTTT
>.|.|TRBJ2-1|TRBV14
CASSLRDYNEQFF
TGTGCCAGCAGCCTCAGGGACTACAATGAGCAGTTCTTC
>.|.|TRBJ2-1|TRBV7-9
CASSSGGGTGYYNEQFF
TGTGCCAGCAGCTCGGGGGGCGGGACAGGTTACTACAATGAGCAGTTCTTC
>.|TRBD1|TRBJ2-3|TRBV29-1
CSVGEGAATSTDTQYF
TGCAGCGTTGGAGAGGGGGCAGCAACTAGCACAGATACGCAGTATTTT
>once|.|TRBJ1-4|TRBV9
CASSPGGGMDEKLFF
TGTGCCAGCAGCCCCGGGGGGGGGATGGATGAAAAACTGTTTTTT
>.|TRBD2|TRBJ2-1|TRBV9
CASSVVNGDYDEQFF
TGTGCCAGCAGCGTAGTCAACGGGGACTATGATGAGCAGTTCTTC
>few|TRBD1|TRBJ1-2|TRBV13
CASSRQVTGFTYGYTF
TGTGCCAGCAGCCGCCAAGTGACAGGGTTTACCTATGGCTACACCTTC
>once|.|TRBJ1-5|TRBV5-5
CASSFGGGEPQHF
TGTGCCAGCAGCTTTGGGGGCGGAGAGCCCCAGCATTTT
>once|TRBD1|TRBJ1-2|TRBV3-1/TRBV3-2
CASSLGQGPYGYTF
TGTGCCAGCAGTCTAGGACAGGGACCTTATGGCTACACCTTC
>.|TRBD2|TRBJ2-5|TRBV29-1
CSVSRGTSGLAETQYF
TGCAGCGTTTCCAGGGGTACTAGCGGATTGGCAGAGACCCAGTACTTC
>.|TRBD1|TRBJ1-2|TRBV3-1/TRBV3-2
CASSLTGVHYGYTF
TGTGCCAGCAGCCTGACAGGGGTCCACTATGGCTACACCTTC
>.|.|TRBJ1-2|TRBV7-9
CASSFEGGYGYTF
TGTGCCAGCAGCTTTGAAGGGGGATATGGCTACACCTTC
>.|.|TRBJ1-1|TRBV16
CASSEQGNTEAFF
TGTGCCAGCAGCGAACAGGGGAACACTGAAGCTTTCTTT
>few|.|TRBJ1-5|TRBV19
CASSIEAGYSNQPQHF
TGTGCCAGTAGTATAGAGGCAGGTTATAGCAATCAGCCCCAGCATTTT
>few|.|TRBJ2-3|TRBV5-4
CASSLDRGSTDTQYF
TGTGCCAGCAGCCTGGATCGGGGAAGCACAGATACGCAGTATTTT
>large|.|TRBJ2-7|TRBV7-9
CASSLDIQGHEQYF
TGTGCCAGCAGCTTAGACATCCAGGGACACGAGCAGTACTTC
>.|.|TRBJ1-4|TRBV4-3
CASSQEGTWGQKLFF
TGCGCCAGCAGCCAAGAGGGGACTTGGGGGCAAAAACTGTTTTTT
>.|TRBD2|TRBJ2-1|TRBV4-3
CASSQDPQSGGVNEQFF
TGCGCCAGCAGCCAAGATCCCCAGTCCGGGGGGGTTAATGAGCAGTTCTTC
>few|TRBD1|TRBJ2-7|TRBV5-1
CASSDRDGLNEQYF
TGCGCCAGCAGCGACAGGGACGGACTCAACGAGCAGTACTTC
>.|TRBD2|TRBJ2-3|TRBV7-2
CASGPAGGTQYF
TGTGCCAGCGGACCGGCGGGGGGCACGCAGTATTTT
>few|TRBD2|TRBJ2-2|TRBV18
CASSLGLAGGTGELFF
TGTGCCAGCTCACTGGGACTAGCGGGAGGCACCGGGGAGCTGTTTTTT
>.|.|TRBJ1-2|TRBV12-3/TRBV12-4
CASGEGYGYTF
TGTGCCAGCGGAGAGGGGTATGGCTACACCTTC
>.|TRBD2|TRBJ2-1|TRBV19
CASSNYRGAGGPDEQFF
TGTGCCAGTAGTAACTACCGGGGAGCGGGAGGGCCAGATGAGCAGTTCTTC
>.|TRBD2|TRBJ2-1|TRBV11-2
CASSLPREGNNEQFF
TGTGCCAGCAGCCTCCCCCGGGAGGGGAACAATGAGCAGTTCTTC
>.|TRBD1|TRBJ1-2|TRBV11-2
CASSSNSGTGRNYGYTF
TGTGCCAGCAGCTCAAATTCCGGGACAGGGCGCAACTATGGCTACACCTTC
>.|TRBD2|TRBJ2-5|TRBV4-1
CASSQILSGGQETQYF
TGCGCCAGCAGCCAAATCCTAAGCGGGGGGCAAGAGACCCAGTACTTC
>.|.|TRBJ1-4|TRBV21-1
CASSNPGSEKLFF
TGTGCCAGCAGCAACCCCGGGTCTGAAAAACTGTTTTTT
>.|.|TRBJ2-5|TRBV7-8
CASSIDRGETQYF
TGTGCCAGCAGCATAGACCGAGGGGAGACCCAGTACTTC
>few|.|TRBJ2-2|TRBV19
CASRRLRGTGELFF
TGTGCCAGTAGAAGGCTTCGGGGCACCGGGGAGCTGTTTTTT
>.|.|TRBJ2-6|TRBV7-9
CASSSTVRFSGANVLTF
TGTGCCAGCAGCTCGACAGTACGGTTCTCTGGGGCCAACGTCCTGACTTTC
>.|.|TRBJ2-5|TRBV11-2
CASSLVGQETQYF
TGTGCCAGCAGCTTAGTTGGACAAGAGACCCAGTACTTC
>.|.|TRBJ1-1|TRBV7-2
CASSTVEGAEAFF
TGTGCCAGCAGCACCGTCGAAGGCGCTGAAGCTTTCTTT
>.|.|TRBJ2-7|TRBV7-2
CASTTYLNDEQYF
TGTGCCAGCACGACCTACTTGAACGACGAGCAGTACTTC
>.|.|TRBJ1-1|TRBV7-2
CASIRSRGNTEAFF
TGTGCCAGCATCCGCAGCAGGGGGAACACTGAAGCTTTCTTT
>.|.|TRBJ1-4|TRBV19
CASSIGQYNEKLFF
TGTGCCAGTAGTATCGGGCAGTATAATGAAAAACTGTTTTTT
>.|TRBD1|TRBJ1-1|TRBV4-3
CASSQNRGRTEAFF
TGCGCCAGCAGCCAAAACAGGGGTCGAACTGAAGCTTTCTTT
>.|TRBD1|TRBJ1-1|TRBV10-3
CAISDPLLTGGGSTEAFF
TGTGCCATCAGTGACCCCCTTTTGACAGGGGGCGGGAGCACTGAAGCTTTCTTT
>.|.|TRBJ1-6|TRBV20-1
CSASPQARGSPLHF
TGCAGTGCTAGTCCCCAGGCCAGGGGTTCACCCCTCCACTTT
>.|.|TRBJ1-6|TRBV5-1
CASSLGPERNSPLHF
TGCGCCAGCAGCTTGGGTCCTGAAAGGAATTCACCCCTCCACTTT
>.|.|TRBJ2-7|TRBV9
CASSSRSLGGASERYEQYF
TGTGCCAGCAGCTCACGCTCGCTGGGCGGAGCTTCCGAACGCTACGAGCAGTACTTC
>.|.|TRBJ1-2|TRBV30
CAWGPLGGGYTF
TGTGCCTGGGGCCCCTTGGGGGGTGGCTACACCTTC
>few|TRBD2|TRBJ2-2|TRBV9
CASSVGLAGLTGELFF
TGTGCCAGCAGCGTAGGGCTAGCGGGGCTCACCGGGGAGCTGTTTTTT
>.|.|TRBJ2-2|TRBV19
CASTRTWGTGELFF
TGTGCCAGTACCCGCACCTGGGGCACCGGGGAGCTGTTTTTT
>.|TRBD1|TRBJ2-7|TRBV6-5
CASSSTGTGGDEQYF
TGTGCCAGCAGTTCCACGGGGACAGGGGGCGACGAGCAGTACTTC
>.|TRBD2|TRBJ2-1|TRBV3-1/TRBV3-2
CASSRWTSRPGSYNEQFF
TGTGCCAGCAGCCGTTGGACTAGCCGGCCGGGATCCTACAATGAGCAGTTCTTC
>.|.|TRBJ1-3|TRBV6-5
CASRHEGRRENTIYF
TGTGCCAGCCGCCACGAGGGGCGCAGAGAAAACACCATATATTTT
>.|.|TRBJ2-3|TRBV7-3
CASSPRLGLGTDTQYF
TGTGCCAGCAGCCCCCGCTTGGGACTCGGCACAGATACGCAGTATTTT
>few|.|TRBJ2-2|TRBV19
CASLRETNTGELFF
TGTGCCAGTCTTAGAGAGACGAACACCGGGGAGCTGTTTTTT